The present entry profiles one T cell receptor beta chain with its context. Its antigen is unknown. Profiling relied on immunoSEQ multiplex PCR, and the TCRdb table lists in-frame clones only, not all of them. Of over 100,000 clones listed, 87% were seen once; the top ten hold roughly 5%. Per germline, CDR1 MNHEY and CDR2 SMNVEV (reference sequence). The CDR3 consists of 14 residues. The V gene end was trimmed by 4 bases and the J gene end by 5 bases; junction bases not matched to a gene: 2. This entry comes from a study of T cell responses to AZD1222 COVID-19 vaccine. Study observations and caveats: Only five to seven AZD1222 recipients were seropositive at baseline.

The chain carries TRBV27 and TRBJ1-4, with 9 bases that match TRBD1. The specimen was peripheral blood, collected on day 0 of AZD1222 vaccination. The clonotype originates from an adult in good health. CDR3 in DNA: TGTGCCAGCAGTTGGGACAGGGAGAATGAAAAACTGTTTTTT. Encoded protein: CASSWDRENEKLFF.